Listed below are T cell receptor beta chains from one sample, sequenced in a study of blood T cell repertoires in COVID-19. Data came from immunoSEQ multiplex PCR; TCRdb stores just in-frame clones and leaves some out. The table records around 220,000 clones, approximately 84% of them present only once. Sample: peripheral blood. These receptors were taken from a man in his fifties with acute or convalescent COVID-19. Both conserved end residues are trimmed from each CDR3. For some rows the clone size is stated as once, few or many, or as a class when expanded; others skip it.

clone_size: .; j_call: TRBJ1-4; v_call: TRBV10-2; cdr3_aa: ASSDGTAREKLF
clone_size: .; j_call: TRBJ2-1; v_call: TRBV19; cdr3_aa: ASSIVAPRNEQF
clone_size: .; j_call: TRBJ1-2; v_call: TRBV21-1; cdr3_aa: ASSNTGDYGYT
clone_size: .; j_call: TRBJ1-4; v_call: TRBV6-5; cdr3_aa: ASSYNWGRGEKLF
clone_size: .; j_call: TRBJ2-4; v_call: TRBV6-5; cdr3_aa: ASTQAGRNIQY
clone_size: .; j_call: TRBJ2-1; v_call: TRBV18; cdr3_aa: ASSPPDRGLKDEQF
clone_size: .; j_call: TRBJ2-7; v_call: TRBV18; cdr3_aa: ASSPGQGRAYEQY
clone_size: .; j_call: TRBJ1-1; v_call: TRBV29-1; cdr3_aa: SVGRRGRNTEAF
clone_size: .; j_call: TRBJ2-5; v_call: TRBV19; cdr3_aa: ASSTLLAGQETQY
clone_size: .; j_call: TRBJ1-5; v_call: TRBV6-5; cdr3_aa: ASSWTATQPQH
clone_size: once; j_call: TRBJ2-2; v_call: TRBV5-1; cdr3_aa: ASSSGTGGDFGELF
clone_size: .; j_call: TRBJ1-5; v_call: TRBV7-2; cdr3_aa: ASSLGVQPQH
clone_size: .; j_call: TRBJ1-6; v_call: TRBV5-6; cdr3_aa: ASSPGGAYNSPLH
clone_size: .; j_call: TRBJ1-1; v_call: TRBV6-1; cdr3_aa: ASSERNRENTEAF
clone_size: .; j_call: TRBJ1-5; v_call: TRBV18; cdr3_aa: ASSQAGNQPQH
clone_size: .; j_call: TRBJ1-1; v_call: TRBV4-1; cdr3_aa: ASSRQGKGTEAF